These T cell receptor beta chains were read from a single sample in a study of shared clonotypes between healthy human individuals. Here immunoSEQ multiplex PCR was the method, and the copy in TCRdb shows in-frame clones only, minus some. Among approximately 600,000 clones listed, around 95% were seen once. The sequencing sample was made of naive CD8+ T cells sorted from blood. All receptors come from a woman aged 25 to 39 in good health. Both conserved end residues are part of each CDR3. Each record gives: V gene, clone size, D gene, J gene, CDR3 DNA, CDR3 protein. D genes are given only for firm matches. The listing skips clone size in some rows; elsewhere it reads once, few, many or a size class.

TRBV28	-	-	TRBJ1-4	TGTGCCAGCGGGACCGGGACTAGTAATGAAAAACTGTTTTTT	CASGTGTSNEKLFF
TRBV29-1	-	-	TRBJ2-7	TGCAGCGTTGAAACCTCTGAAGCGGAGGTACTCTACGAGCAGTACTTC	CSVETSEAEVLYEQYF
TRBV28	once	-	TRBJ2-7	TGTGCCAGCAGTGCCCCGGGAAGCGGACAAACCTACGAGCAGTACTTC	CASSAPGSGQTYEQYF
TRBV13	once	-	TRBJ2-3	TGTGCCAGCAGCCAACGACTGGCTAAATTCACAGATACGCAGTATTTT	CASSQRLAKFTDTQYF
TRBV19	-	-	TRBJ1-2	TGTGCCAGTAGTATCACAGTAAACTATGGCTACACCTTC	CASSITVNYGYTF
TRBV13	-	TRBD1	TRBJ1-4	TGTGCCAGCAGCACAAGGACAGGGGGCGATGAAAAACTGTTTTTT	CASSTRTGGDEKLFF
TRBV15	-	TRBD1	TRBJ1-1	TGTGCCACCAGCAGAGAAAGGGGGCTTGACACTGAAGCTTTCTTT	CATSRERGLDTEAFF
TRBV11-2	-	TRBD1	TRBJ1-4	TGTGCCAGCAGCTTAGATCTTCCCGGGACAGGAAAACTGTTTTTT	CASSLDLPGTGKLFF
TRBV28	-	-	TRBJ2-7	TGTGCCAGCTGTCTCTTTGAAGAGCCCGAGCAGTACTTC	CASCLFEEPEQYF
TRBV2	-	TRBD2	TRBJ2-7	TGTGCCAGCAGTGAATTTGCGGGAGGGTCCTACGAGCAGTACTTC	CASSEFAGGSYEQYF
TRBV11-2	-	TRBD2	TRBJ2-3	TGTGCCAGCAGCTTATGGCGGGAGAGCACAGATACGCAGTATTTT	CASSLWRESTDTQYF
TRBV2	-	-	TRBJ1-1	TGTGCCAGCAGCCACGACAGCGGCGATCTGAGGAGTACTGAAGCTTTCTTT	CASSHDSGDLRSTEAFF
TRBV27	-	TRBD2	TRBJ2-7	TGTGCCAGCAGGGGTCCGGGACTAGCGGGATCCCAGCACCATTACGAGCAGTACTTC	CASRGPGLAGSQHHYEQYF
TRBV2	-	-	TRBJ1-2	TGTGCCAGCAGGGGGGAGACCGTTAACTATGGCTACACCTTC	CASRGETVNYGYTF
TRBV28	-	-	TRBJ1-4	TGTGCCAGCAGTTTGGACAGACTAAATGAAAAACTGTTTTTT	CASSLDRLNEKLFF
TRBV9	-	-	TRBJ2-1	TGTGCCAGCAGCCATCAAGCCAATGAGCAGTTCTTC	CASSHQANEQFF
TRBV11-2	-	-	TRBJ2-7	TGTGCCAGCAGCCCACCACAGGCGTCCTACGAGCAGTACTTC	CASSPPQASYEQYF
TRBV27	-	TRBD1	TRBJ1-5	TGTGCCAGCAGCTCCCGGACAGGTTCCAATCAGCCCCAGCATTTT	CASSSRTGSNQPQHF
TRBV7-9	-	TRBD1	TRBJ2-1	TGTGCCAGCACCCAGGGGGTGGACAGGGGAGGAAAAAATGAGCAGTTCTTC	CASTQGVDRGGKNEQFF
TRBV30	-	-	TRBJ2-1	TGTGCCTGGAGTTTCACCAATGAGCAGTTCTTC	CAWSFTNEQFF
TRBV27	-	TRBD2	TRBJ2-2	TGTGCCAGCAGCCATGGGACTAGCGGGCCCGGGAGAGAGCTGTTTTTT	CASSHGTSGPGRELFF
TRBV19	-	TRBD1	TRBJ1-1	TGTGCCAGTAGTAGGCGGACAGGGGGCAAGGTGGGAGCTTTCTTT	CASSRRTGGKVGAFF
TRBV4-1	once	TRBD1	TRBJ2-5	TGCGCCAGCAGCCAGAAACAGGGGGTTTGGAAAGAGACCCAGTACTTC	CASSQKQGVWKETQYF
TRBV29-1	-	-	TRBJ2-2	TGCAGCGTCACAGGGACCTACACCGGGGAGCTGTTTTTT	CSVTGTYTGELFF
TRBV6-1	-	-	TRBJ2-2	TGTGCCAGCAGTCTGGGACGGAACACCGGGGAGCTGTTTTTT	CASSLGRNTGELFF
TRBV6-5	-	-	TRBJ2-1	TGTGCCAGCAGTTACTCGACCTCCAATGAGCAGTTCTTC	CASSYSTSNEQFF
TRBV2	-	TRBD1	TRBJ2-2	TGTGCCAGCAGCCGGGACAGATACACCGGGGAGCTGTTTTTT	CASSRDRYTGELFF